A single sample gave rise to the 18 T cell receptor beta chains below, sequenced in a study of blood T cell repertoires in COVID-19. The assay was immunoSEQ multiplex PCR, and TCRdb's table has in-frame clones only and misses some. Of some 160,000 clones listed, around 83% are singletons. The sample consisted of peripheral blood. The origin of the receptors is a human donor in a cohort sampled during active COVID-19.

CDR3 nucleotides: TGTGCCAGCAGCTTGTCCGGGACAGGGTCGGACAATGAGCAGTTCTTC. It translates to CASSLSGTGSDNEQFF. The rearrangement links TRBV7-3 to TRBJ2-1; 9 positions match TRBD1. The CDR3 covers 16 residues. J gave up 5 bases and V 3 bases, and 8 bases lay outside the gene matches. Germline V gene lookup returns CDR1 SGHTA and CDR2 FQGTGA.

The chain uses TRBV10-3 and TRBJ1-2; 9 bases match TRBD1. CDR1 and CDR2 (germline): ENHRY, SYGVKD. The CDR3 loop spans 12 amino acids. The V gene end was trimmed by 10 bases and the J gene end by 8 bases; junction bases not matched to a gene: 8. The CDR3 region has the DNA TGTGCCACCCAGACAGGGGGGAAAGGCTACACCTTC. Translation: CATQTGGKGYTF.

This chain links TRBV19 with TRBJ1-2; TRBD1 aligns across 9 bases. Trimming took 5 bases from V and 0 from J; bases not matched to a gene: 7. The length of the CDR3 is 16 residues. The germline V gene encodes CDR1 LNHDA and CDR2 SQIVND (reference sequence). The CDR3 is CASSPLTGGTNYGYTF. CDR3 DNA sequence: TGTGCCAGTAGTCCATTGACAGGGGGTACTAACTATGGCTACACCTTC.

This clone was seen a single time. The rearrangement links TRBV10-2 to TRBJ1-1; maybe TRBD1 (5 bases). Trimming shortened V by 8 bases and J by 4 bases, and 14 bases separated the two germline ends. Germline V gene data show CDR1 as WSHSY and CDR2 as SAAADI. This CDR3 spans 13 amino acids. In DNA form, the CDR3 reads TGCGCCAGCTCGCTCGGGGGGAGCACTGAAGCTTTCTTT. This codes for CASSLGGSTEAFF.

This rearrangement joins TRBV9 to TRBJ2-1; 11 bases fit TRBD2. After removal of 2 bases from V and 7 bases from J, the junction contained 5 bases not matched to a gene. CDR1 is SGDLS, CDR2 YYNGEE, per germline. The CDR3 has 15 amino acids. CDR3 residues: CASSVGVAGGNEQFF. CDR3 nucleotides: TGTGCCAGCAGCGTGGGAGTAGCGGGGGGGAATGAGCAGTTCTTC.

The rearrangement uses TRBV19 and TRBJ2-5; TRBD1 matches at 10 bases. With 7 bases clipped from V and 2 bases from J, the junction kept 7 bases outside the gene matches. Germline-derived CDR1 and CDR2 are LNHDA and SQIVND (reference sequence). This CDR3 is 15 amino acids long. CDR3 region: CASTPRDRGQETQYF. The CDR3 region has the DNA TGTGCCAGTACCCCTAGGGACAGGGGTCAAGAGACCCAGTACTTC.

The chain combines TRBV21-1 with TRBJ2-7; the table calls TRBD2, which could not be checked here. TRBV21-1 is a listed pseudogene. The CDR3 totals 11 residues. The CDR3: CAGGSCYEQYF. CDR3 in DNA: TGTGCCGGGGGGAGTTGCTACGAGCAGTACTTC.

The chain couples TRBV18 to TRBJ2-7, with D tentatively TRBD1 (5 bases). The CDR3 covers 14 residues. Germline CDR1 KGHSH, CDR2 LQKENI. The V end was cut by 1 base, the J end by 4 bases, with 11 bases between. CDR3 protein: CASSPRVGQYEQYF. For the CDR3, the DNA is TGTGCCAGCTCACCACGAGTGGGGCAATACGAGCAGTACTTC.

The chain is built from TRBV3-1 (or the pseudogene TRBV3-2) and TRBJ2-5; 9 nucleotides line up with TRBD1. The germline V gene has CDR1 LGHDT and CDR2 YNNKEL (reference sequence). This CDR3 comprises 14 residues. Trimming cost V 4 bases and J 10 bases; bases outside gene matches: 10. The CDR3 reads CASSPPGGQGDQYF. The CDR3 nucleotides are TGTGCCAGCAGCCCCCCTGGGGGACAGGGAGACCAGTACTTC.

The chain is built from TRBV5-1 and TRBJ2-7, with 13 nucleotides matching TRBD2. The germline CDR1 and CDR2 sequences are SGHRS and YFSETQ. This CDR3 region has 14 residues. With V trimmed by 4 bases and J by 7 bases, 5 bases remained unmatched. CDR3 sequence (DNA): TGCGCCAGCAGCACAGGACTAGCGGGAGAAGAGCAGTACTTC. This sequence encodes CASSTGLAGEEQYF.

This sequence joins TRBV7-8 and TRBJ2-1, with 8 bases lining up with TRBD1. The CDR3 contains 13 residues. Germline CDR1 and CDR2: SGHVS and FQNEAQ. The V and J ends lost 5 bases and 10 bases, in that order; junction bases with no gene match: 7. The CDR3 DNA reads TGTGCCAGCAGCGGCCCAGGGGGCTCGGAGCAGTTCTTC. It specifies CASSGPGGSEQFF.

The table lists this clone with a few counts. The V gene is TRBV28, the J gene TRBJ2-2; perhaps TRBD2 as D (6 bases). CDR1 is MDHEN and CDR2 is SYDVKM in the germline V gene. With 3 bases removed from V and 7 bases from J, the gap between germline ends came to 9 bases. The CDR3 runs 13 residues. The CDR3 nucleotides are TGTGCCAGCAGTTTGGGGGGAGGCGGGGAGCTGTTTTTT. This sequence encodes CASSLGGGGELFF.

This chain links TRBV5-1 with TRBJ2-5; TRBD1 is a possible D gene (6 bases). This CDR3 comprises 14 residues. Per the germline V gene, CDR1 is SGHRS and CDR2 is YFSETQ. The germline V and J ends were trimmed by 2 bases and 2 bases, with 10 bases remaining between them. CDR3 region: CASSFGTPQETQYF. CDR3 DNA sequence: TGCGCCAGCAGCTTCGGGACACCACAAGAGACCCAGTACTTC.

The chain recombines TRBV4-1 with TRBJ2-3, with D possibly TRBD1 on 5 matching bases. Trimming cost V 0 bases and J 2 bases, with 12 bases left between them. Germline values: CDR1 MGHRA, CDR2 YSYEKL. This CDR3 is built from 16 residues. The CDR3: CASSQDPRASTDTQYF. CDR3 bases: TGCGCCAGCAGCCAAGATCCCAGGGCCTCCACAGATACGCAGTATTTT.

There are a few counts of this clone. This rearrangement joins TRBV28 to TRBJ1-2, with TRBD1 matching over 7 bases. The V segment lost 5 bases and the J segment 8 bases; nucleotides outside the gene matches: 8. Germline CDR1 and CDR2: MDHEN and SYDVKM. The CDR3 is 13 residues long. CDR3 sequence: CASSTGDQSGYTF. CDR3 sequence (DNA): TGTGCCAGCAGTACAGGGGACCAGAGCGGCTACACCTTC.

The J gene is TRBJ2-6, the V gene TRBV4-3; D not resolved. The CDR3 runs 14 residues. The V end was cut by 2 bases, the J end by 2 bases, with 4 bases between. Germline lookup yields CDR1 LGHNA and CDR2 YSLEER. CDR3 coding DNA: TGCGCCAGCAGCCAAACGGCTGGGGCCAACGTCCTGACTTTC. Protein sequence: CASSQTAGANVLTF.

This clone turned up a few times. The rearrangement uses TRBV7-2 and TRBJ1-5, with 7 bases lining up with TRBD1. The CDR3 sequence is 14 residues long. Germline V lookup: CDR1 SGHTA, CDR2 FQGNSA. Trimming at V came to 4 bases and at J to 6 bases, leaving 6 bases not matched to a gene. The CDR3 spells CASSSDRLSQPQHF. CDR3 bases: TGTGCCAGCAGCTCGGACAGGCTGAGTCAGCCCCAGCATTTT.

The chain has TRBV7-2 and TRBJ2-7; 7 bases map to TRBD1. V trimming: 5 bases; J trimming: 11 bases; junction bases outside the gene matches: 6. This CDR3 region has 11 residues. Germline CDR1 SGHTA, CDR2 FQGNSA. CDR3 region: CASSRDSQKYF. The CDR3 DNA reads TGTGCCAGCAGCCGGGACAGCCAAAAGTACTTC. The full variable domain, in which reference TRBV7-2 and TRBJ2-7 provide the parts outside the CDR3, is GAGVSQSPSNKVTEKGKDVELRCDPISGHTALYWYRQSLGQGLEFLIYFQGNSAPDKSGLPSDRFSAERTGGSVSTLTIQRTQQEDSAVYLCASSRDSQKYFGPGTRLTVT.